This T cell receptor (beta chain) was identified during a study of T cells in women clearing cervical HPV infection (dated by TCRdb to the late 2010s). About the study as a whole: The cases were over 20 women with histologically confirmed HPV16-related CIN3 or worse, and 2 of these cases were invasive cancers. Blood from cases was drawn at the visit where the lesion was first identified, while blood from controls was drawn once the infection was no longer detected. Cases and controls were matched on year of sample collection and on age within five years. Controls were approximately 25 women whose single incident HPV16 infection cleared within 12 months without precancer or cancer developing. HLA typing was available for only a few women, so HLA type could not be excluded as a confounder. Median age was about 30 years in cases versus approximately 37 in controls, and baseline characteristics did not differ significantly. Among cases, blood sampling occurred a median of roughly 150 days after lesion detection, with an interquartile range of 90 to 200 days. Five blinded duplicates per group were added as quality controls, so that roughly 60 samples were obtained: around 50 participants and 10 replicates. The parent cohort enrolled roughly 9,300 women aged 18 or older in Guanacaste, Costa Rica, in about 1992 to 1994 and followed the women for six to eight years. This exploratory proof-of-principle case-control study, nested within the Guanacaste HPV Natural History Study in Costa Rica, compared TCR repertoires among women with different cervical HPV16 outcomes.

Ends trimmed: V by 4 bases, J by 9 bases; bases unmatched to a gene: 8. The CDR3 measures 13 amino acids from cysteine to phenylalanine. Only the CDR3 bases that were read are kept: 30 of them, in frame from base 1. CDR1 and CDR2 are drawn from the germline V gene: SQVTM, ANQGSEA. With respect to this clone: Its antigen specificity is not known. The read stops 3 residues short of the end of the CDR3; the missing end is completed from the germline J gene.

TCR beta CDR3 regions were amplified by multiplex PCR from an average of roughly 1,200 ng genomic DNA per sample using the immunoSEQ assay. The assay corrected primer bias using a complete synthetic TCR repertoire to establish an amplification baseline. Amplicons were sequenced on the Illumina platform. Per the authors' processing: Sequence errors were corrected by clustering with frequency ratios and a modified nearest-neighbor algorithm, and the sequences were then analyzed in the immunoSEQ Analyzer using IMGT gene definitions. At each rarefaction depth, TCR richness and evenness were averaged across 20 rarefaction repeats, and any sample with fewer sequences than the depth was left out. Wilcoxon rank sum tests with FDR correction were used to compare V, D and J gene relative abundances between the groups. Blinded duplicates gave an intraclass correlation of about 96% for TCR richness and an average of approximately 83% across some 62 gene segments. TCRdb took this table from immuneACCESS and kept in-frame rearrangements with V and J called. Such tables lack part of the clones; where checked against another copy, unresolved V genes explain under half of the gap, and the rest is unexplained. V, J and clone size are taken as reported in that table, and D and trimming were inferred from the DNA itself. This sample's records show 25,000 to 35,000 clones. The leading ten clones occupy approximately 22% of the sample.

Every participant had a single incident cervical HPV16 infection, and prevalent HPV16 infections were excluded. Cervical HPV DNA was detected with MY09/MY11 PCR, and genotyping was done by dot-blot hybridization. Approximately 15 mL of heparinized blood was centrifuged, after which the buffy coat was aliquoted, frozen at -30 degrees C, and then stored at -80 degrees C. QIAGEN kits were used to extract genomic DNA from buffy coat specimens. What the research found in general, with its limitations: By combining richness with V gene abundances, random forest classifiers separated cases from controls with an estimated AUC of under 0.85. T-cell numbers per sample were unknown, so richness differences could reflect varying T-cell content rather than repertoire biology. Whether associations preceded infection or resulted from infection could not be shown with the cross-sectional design, and effector/memory subsets and HPV-specific T cells were not isolated. Lower TRBV6-7 relative abundance was observed in cases than in controls (roughly 0.12% versus 0.15%; Bonferroni P = 0.0008). TCR repertoire richness was significantly higher in CIN3+ cases than in controls across sequencing depths, while evenness did not differ.

This clonotype originated in a woman aged 18 to 75 with a cervical HPV16 infection that either progressed to CIN3+ or cleared (not recorded which). Here the chain combines TRBV29-1 and TRBJ2-1; TRBD2 agrees with 8 junctional bases. Sequencing used blood buffy coat. The part of the CDR3 DNA that was read is TGCAGCGTTGTTGAGCGGGAGTGGAGTGAG. This translates into CSVVEREWSE. The whole CDR3 region reads CSVVEREWSEQFF.